Following are 5 T cell receptor beta chains from one sample sequenced in a study of response to subunit inactivated influenza vaccine. TCRdb recomputed calls from the RT-PCR reads with MiXCR, one row per CDR3 protein. The table lists roughly 150,000 distinct CDR3 sequences, 11% of them singletons. The sample was non-naive T cells sorted from PBMCs, taken roughly 48 days after vaccination. The source of these receptors is a man aged 50 to 59 who received an inactivated influenza vaccine.

Many counts were recorded for this clonotype. The J gene is TRBJ1-1, the V gene TRBV12-3 or TRBV12-4; no reliable D call. The germline V and J ends were trimmed by 7 bases and 1 base, with 13 bases remaining between them. CDR3 size: 14 residues. CDR3: CASNTPPQNTEAFF. CDR3 in DNA: TGTGCCAGCAACACACCCCCACAGAACACTGAAGCTTTCTTT.

This clonotype has more than one count but fewer than ten. The chain uses TRBV6-5 and TRBJ2-6, with a tentative D call TRBD2 (5 bases). Germline CDR1 MNHEY, CDR2 SVGAGI. The CDR3 has 16 residues. V was shortened by 0 bases and J by 2 bases, with 8 bases between the two germline ends. CDR3: CASSYSKRAGANVLTF. For the CDR3, the DNA is TGTGCCAGCAGTTACTCGAAGAGGGCTGGGGCCAACGTCCTGACTTTC.

This clonotype was counted ten times or more. CDR3 DNA sequence: TGCGCCAGCAGCTTGGGGAGGGTCGATCAGACTGTTTACGAGCAGTACTTC. Its protein product is CASSLGRVDQTVYEQYF. The V gene is TRBV5-1, the J gene TRBJ2-7; tentative D call: TRBD2 (6 bases). Germline V gene lookup returns CDR1 SGHRS and CDR2 YFSETQ. The CDR3 length is 17 residues. V dropped 0 bases and J dropped 4 bases, with 20 bases sitting between them.

This clonotype was picked up a small number of times. The rearrangement uses TRBV29-1 and TRBJ1-2; 7 bases align to TRBD1. CDR1 and CDR2 (germline): SQVTM, ANQGSEA. Trimming cost V 6 bases and J 2 bases; bases outside gene matches: 6. The CDR3 covers 13 residues. The CDR3 nucleotides are TGCAGCGTCGGGACAGAGTCCAACTATGGCTACACCTTC. As protein: CSVGTESNYGYTF.

This clonotype has a handful of counts. The V call is TRBV11-2, the J call TRBJ2-7, with 8 bases matching TRBD1. Germline CDR1 and CDR2: SGHAT and FQNNGV. J was trimmed by 4 bases and V by 5 bases; bases with no gene match: 19. CDR3 length: 18 amino acids. DNA for the CDR3: TGTGCCAGCAGCCACCTAAGGACAGGGTTGTTTAGGGGTTACGAGCAGTACTTC. Its protein is CASSHLRTGLFRGYEQYF.